This T cell receptor beta chain was documented in a study of blood T cell repertoires in COVID-19. The wider study: Sites across the United States, Italy and Spain contributed samples from acute and convalescent COVID-19.

Participants, about 18 to 89 years old, spanned fewer than 30 US areas. Participants reported their clinical history, and cohort assignment relied on those reports. This clone was counted a few times. In germline, CDR1 is SEHNR, CDR2 FQNEAQ (reference sequence). This CDR3 contains 14 residues. The V end lost 8 bases, the J end lost 5 bases, and 18 bases lay between the germline ends. In the original processing: Amplifying reference gene primers gave estimates of nucleated cell counts. Using immunoSEQ multiplex PCR, the repertoire was profiled, and TCRdb retains in-frame clones only, with some absent. V and J calls and clone size are copied from that table; D and trimming were computed from the DNA. There are about 350,000 clones in the sample; roughly 90% occur only once, and approximately 1% lies in the top ten.

The rearrangement links TRBV7-9 to TRBJ1-2; weak D call: TRBD1 (6 bases). The origin of this receptor is a woman in her twenties or thirties who had recovered from COVID-19. Sequencing input: PBMCs or T cells enriched from blood (not recorded which). CDR3 amino acids: CASPQPGGGYGYTF. CDR3 DNA sequence: TGTGCCAGCCCCCAGCCGGGGGGCGGGTATGGCTACACCTTC.